The 29 T cell receptor beta chains presented below share a single source sample, sequenced in a study of blood T cell repertoires in COVID-19. TCRdb's copy holds only in-frame clones and misses some; the assay was immunoSEQ multiplex PCR. The table lists under 300,000 clones, 70% to 90% of them singletons. Sequenced material: PBMCs or T cells enriched from blood (not recorded which). Every receptor here comes from a young man who had recovered from COVID-19.

The V gene is TRBV27, the J gene TRBJ2-1; D may be TRBD1 (5 bases). The CDR3 is made up of 12 amino acids. The germline CDR1 and CDR2 sequences are MNHEY and SMNVEV (reference sequence). Trimming removed 5 bases from V and 9 bases from J, with 11 bases in between. The CDR3 region has the DNA TGTGCCAGCAGTGACGCCCAGGGTGAGCAGTTCTTC. This translates into CASSDAQGEQFF.

The V gene is TRBV5-1, the J gene TRBJ2-7, with 10 bases matching TRBD2. The CDR3 is made up of 17 amino acids. CDR1 SGHRS and CDR2 YFSETQ come from the germline V gene. V was clipped by 0 bases and J by 0 bases; unmatched bases: 6. This CDR3 is CASSLAGLADHSYEQYF. The CDR3 region has the DNA TGCGCCAGCAGCTTGGCCGGACTAGCGGACCACTCCTACGAGCAGTACTTC.

As to this clone: Other nucleotide sequences from this sample produce the same CDR3. The chain carries TRBV3-1 (or the pseudogene TRBV3-2) and TRBJ2-3; possible D gene TRBD1, 5 bases. Trimming removed 0 bases at V and 1 base at J, with 5 bases between. This CDR3 is 14 amino acids long. CDR1 and CDR2 from the germline V gene are LGHDT and YNNKEL (reference sequence). CDR3 DNA sequence: TGTGCCAGCAGCCAAGAAGGGGGCACAGATACGCAGTATTTT. Translating gives CASSQEGGTDTQYF.

This sequence joins TRBV7-9 and TRBJ2-7; perhaps TRBD2 as D (6 bases). This CDR3 is 16 amino acids long. V lost 0 bases and J lost 2, with 14 bases in between. Per the germline V gene, CDR1 is SEHNR and CDR2 is FQNEAQ (reference sequence). CDR3 in amino acids: CASSLARAGEPYEQYF. In DNA form, the CDR3 reads TGTGCCAGCAGCTTAGCGCGAGCGGGCGAACCCTACGAGCAGTACTTC.

The gene calls are TRBV6-5 and TRBJ1-4, with 9 nucleotides matching TRBD1. Germline V gene data show CDR1 as MNHEY and CDR2 as SVGAGI. The V segment lost 8 bases and the J segment 7 bases; nucleotides outside the gene matches: 8. The CDR3 totals 14 residues. The CDR3 loop reads CASSNRDRAEKLFF. In nucleotides, the CDR3 is TGTGCCAGCTCGAACCGGGACAGGGCTGAAAAACTGTTTTTT.

The chain couples TRBV5-4 to TRBJ1-6; 8 bases are shared with TRBD1. CDR3 length equals 18 residues. V trimming: 0 bases; J trimming: 7 bases; junction bases outside the gene matches: 12. Per the germline V gene, CDR1 is SGHNT and CDR2 is YYREEE (reference sequence). The CDR3 protein is CASSLAGTGQTGNSPLHF. For the CDR3, the DNA is TGTGCCAGCAGCTTGGCGGGGACAGGTCAAACCGGGAATTCACCCCTCCACTTT.

The chain has TRBV7-9 and TRBJ2-1; a weak D match, TRBD2 (7 bases). The germline V gene encodes CDR1 SEHNR and CDR2 FQNEAQ (reference sequence). Trimming removed 4 bases from V and 0 bases from J, with 13 bases in between. This CDR3 comprises 16 residues. The CDR3 sequence is CASSYIGGPSYNEQFF. CDR3 DNA: TGTGCCAGCAGCTATATCGGGGGGCCCTCCTACAATGAGCAGTTCTTC. Supplemented by reference TRBV7-9 and TRBJ2-1, the full variable domain reads DTGVSQNPRHKITKRGQNVTFRCDPISEHNRLYWYRQTLGQGPEFLTYFQNEAQLEKSRLLSDRFSAERPKGSFSTLEIQRTEQGDSAMYLCASSYIGGPSYNEQFFGPGTRLTVL.

This clone was found once. The V and J genes are TRBV18 and TRBJ2-3; possibly TRBD2 for D (5 bases). The V gene's germline CDR1 is KGHSH and CDR2 LQKENI. The CDR3 is made up of 13 amino acids. The V and J ends lost 3 bases and 5 bases respectively, with 9 bases between them. The CDR3 bases are TGTGCCAGCTCACCGACTAACGGAGATACGCAGTATTTT. This sequence encodes CASSPTNGDTQYF.

This clone was observed once. V usage is TRBV10-3 and J usage is TRBJ1-6; 7 bases line up with TRBD1. The CDR3 length is 14 residues. Germline CDR1 and CDR2: ENHRY and SYGVKD. The trim removed 8 bases at V and 5 bases at J, leaving 6 bases unmatched. The CDR3 sequence is CAISKGQNNSPLHF. DNA for the CDR3: TGTGCCATCTCGAAGGGACAGAATAATTCACCCCTCCACTTT.

This chain connects TRBV11-3 to TRBJ1-6; D is unresolved. Germline values: CDR1 SGHNT, CDR2 YENEEA. V lost 4 bases to trimming and J lost 7 bases, with 11 bases between them. The CDR3 is 14 amino acids. Written as DNA, the CDR3 is TGTGCCAGCAGCTCCGGGGTAGGGAATTCACCCCTCCACTTT. It specifies CASSSGVGNSPLHF.

This rearrangement joins TRBV6-5 to TRBJ2-1, with 8 positions matching TRBD2. V lost 4 bases and J lost 0; bases outside the gene matches: 5. This CDR3 has 16 residues. The V gene's germline CDR1 is MNHEY and CDR2 SVGAGI. CDR3 protein: CASSSRGAGSYNEQFF. DNA of the CDR3: TGTGCCAGCAGTTCGCGGGGGGCGGGCTCCTACAATGAGCAGTTCTTC.

The J gene is TRBJ2-2, the V gene TRBV19; possibly TRBD1 for D (5 bases). Germline V gene sequence: CDR1 LNHDA, CDR2 SQIVND (reference sequence). Trimming took 7 bases from V and 1 from J, leaving 10 bases between them. CDR3 length equals 14 residues. CDR3 in amino acids: CASTGMVNTGELFF. CDR3 nucleotide sequence: TGTGCCAGTACAGGGATGGTGAACACCGGGGAGCTGTTTTTT.

This clone has a single count. The rearrangement links TRBV5-1 to TRBJ2-3; 8 bases agree with TRBD1. The V and J ends lost 4 bases and 1 base, in that order; junction bases with no gene match: 11. The CDR3 totals 17 residues. Per germline, CDR1 SGHRS and CDR2 YFSETQ. The CDR3 loop is CASSIPGGGIGTDTQYF. The DNA for the CDR3 is TGCGCCAGCAGCATTCCAGGGGGCGGAATTGGCACAGATACGCAGTATTTT.

The gene calls are TRBV7-2 and TRBJ1-3; D gene unclear. The CDR3 totals 14 residues. Germline-derived CDR1 and CDR2 are SGHTA and FQGNSA. V lost 1 base and J lost 0, with 4 bases in between. The CDR3 DNA follows: TGTGCCAGCAGCTTAGGTCTCTCTGGAAACACCATATATTTT. Its translation: CASSLGLSGNTIYF.

This chain joins TRBV19 and TRBJ1-1; 7 nucleotides match TRBD1. Germline values: CDR1 LNHDA, CDR2 SQIVND (reference sequence). There are 15 residues in the CDR3. The ends lost 4 bases at V and 0 bases at J; junction bases unmatched: 5. Here the CDR3 reads CASSNSQGMNTEAFF. DNA of the CDR3: TGTGCCAGTAGTAATTCACAGGGGATGAACACTGAAGCTTTCTTT.

This rearrangement joins TRBV5-4 to TRBJ1-2; a weak D match, TRBD1 (5 bases). V gave up 3 bases and J gave up 0 bases, with 12 bases separating them. Germline CDR1 reads SGHNT; CDR2 reads YYREEE (reference sequence). This CDR3 is built from 15 residues. The CDR3 DNA sequence: TGTGCCAGCAGCTCCCAGCCAGGGTCTAACTATGGCTACACCTTC. Its protein product is CASSSQPGSNYGYTF.

This chain uses TRBV5-5 with TRBJ2-7; 11 bases fit TRBD1. V trimming: 2 bases; J trimming: 4 bases; junction bases outside the gene matches: 2. This CDR3 has 14 amino acids. Germline lookup yields CDR1 SGHKS and CDR2 YYEKEE (reference sequence). CDR3 sequence reads: CASSLGTGGYEQYF. Written as DNA, the CDR3 is TGTGCCAGCAGCTTAGGGACAGGGGGTTACGAGCAGTACTTC.

The V gene is TRBV19, the J gene TRBJ1-5; TRBD1 matches at 11 bases. The J segment lost 5 bases and the V segment lost 1 base, leaving 7 bases of the junction unmatched. CDR3 size: 17 residues. Germline V gene sequence: CDR1 LNHDA, CDR2 SQIVND (reference sequence). Written as DNA, the CDR3 is TGTGCCAGTAGTATAGGGACAGGGGGCGCAGCGGATCAGCCCCAGCATTTT. As protein: CASSIGTGGAADQPQHF.

V and J are TRBV4-1 and TRBJ1-5; D may be TRBD1 (5 bases). V was trimmed by 3 bases and J by 7 bases, leaving 13 bases between them. The CDR3 runs to 14 residues. The germline V gene encodes CDR1 MGHRA and CDR2 YSYEKL. In DNA, the CDR3 is TGCGCCAGCAGCCATCCGCAGGGTAACCAGCCCCAGCATTTT. It is translated as CASSHPQGNQPQHF.

The chain couples TRBV10-3 to TRBJ2-1; 9 nucleotides line up with TRBD2. CDR1 and CDR2 from the germline V gene are ENHRY and SYGVKD. CDR3 length equals 17 residues. The junction had 5 bases not matched to a gene; V was cut back by 0 bases and J by 2 bases. CDR3 nucleotides: TGTGCCATCAGTGAGTCGATCGGCGGGAGGGCCTACAATGAGCAGTTCTTC. Translation gives CAISESIGGRAYNEQFF.

This sequence joins TRBV10-3 and TRBJ2-1, with 13 bases that match TRBD2. V shed 2 bases and J 7 bases; nucleotides not matched to a gene: 5. CDR1 is ENHRY and CDR2 is SYGVKD in the germline V gene. The CDR3 runs 16 residues. The CDR3, as DNA: TGTGCCATCAGTGAGGGACTAGCGGGAGTCGGGAATGAGCAGTTCTTC. Translating it yields CAISEGLAGVGNEQFF.

The rearrangement uses TRBV30 and TRBJ2-3; a weak D match, TRBD1 (6 bases). CDR1 GTSNPN and CDR2 SVGIG come from the germline V gene (reference sequence). Trimming shortened V by 1 base and J by 13 bases, and 15 bases separated the two germline ends. The CDR3 runs to 12 residues. The CDR3 bases are TGTGCCTGGAGTGCCTCCAGGGGCCCCGAGTATTTT. It is translated as CAWSASRGPEYF.

The rearrangement uses TRBV11-2 and TRBJ1-1; D uncertain. Germline V gene data show CDR1 as SGHAT and CDR2 as FQNNGV. This CDR3 contains 16 residues. The germline V and J ends were trimmed by 1 base and 4 bases, with 16 bases remaining between them. This CDR3 reads CASSLGDFDGGTEAFF. CDR3 nucleotides: TGTGCCAGCAGCTTAGGAGACTTCGATGGTGGCACTGAAGCTTTCTTT.

The chain couples TRBV5-4 to TRBJ1-2; D is uncertain. V lost 6 bases to trimming and J lost 8 bases, with 20 bases between them. Germline loops: CDR1 SGHNT, CDR2 YYREEE (reference sequence). The CDR3 contains 14 residues. CDR3 coding DNA: TGTGCCAGCACCTACGCACGAACGCTCGAGGGCTACACCTTC. This gives the protein CASTYARTLEGYTF.

This rearrangement joins TRBV5-4 to TRBJ2-5, with D possibly TRBD2 on 5 matching bases. The CDR3 is made up of 14 amino acids. V was trimmed by 1 base and J by 5 bases, leaving 12 bases between them. Germline loops: CDR1 SGHNT, CDR2 YYREEE (reference sequence). Written as DNA, the CDR3 is TGTGCCAGCAGCTTGTTTTTCAGCGGTGAGACCCAGTACTTC. Encoded protein: CASSLFFSGETQYF.

The CDR3 DNA follows: TGCGCCAGCAGCTTGGAAACTCCGGGACAGGTCTACGAGCAGTACTTC. Protein product: CASSLETPGQVYEQYF. The chain links TRBV5-1 to TRBJ2-7; TRBD1 matches at 8 bases. CDR3 size: 16 residues. V lost 0 bases, J lost 3 bases, and 8 bases stayed unmatched. Germline loops: CDR1 SGHRS, CDR2 YFSETQ.

The chain recombines TRBV19 with TRBJ2-3; maybe TRBD1 (6 bases). CDR3 length: 15 residues. Germline V gives CDR1 LNHDA, CDR2 SQIVND (reference sequence). V shed 3 bases and J shed 0 bases, with 10 bases lying between them. The DNA of the CDR3 is TGTGCCAGTAGTATCTGGGGGCCAAGCACAGATACGCAGTATTTT. Amino acid sequence: CASSIWGPSTDTQYF.

This clone showed up just a few times. This chain joins TRBV6-5 and TRBJ1-1, with 7 bases matching TRBD1. Looked up from germline, CDR1 is MNHEY and CDR2 is SVGAGI. V was pared by 5 bases and J by 4 bases, with 7 bases of the junction left unmatched. This CDR3 has 14 amino acids. CDR3 sequence: CASSRDRASTEAFF. The DNA of the CDR3 is TGTGCCAGCAGTAGAGACAGGGCGAGCACTGAAGCTTTCTTT.

The genes are TRBV30 and TRBJ1-6; TRBD1 is a possible D gene (6 bases). The length of the CDR3 is 16 residues. V lost 3 bases and J lost 5, with 17 bases in between. CDR1 GTSNPN and CDR2 SVGIG come from the germline V gene (reference sequence). CDR3 sequence: CAWRALGGHNNSPLHF. The CDR3 region has the DNA TGTGCCTGGAGGGCCCTTGGGGGACACAATAATTCACCCCTCCACTTT.